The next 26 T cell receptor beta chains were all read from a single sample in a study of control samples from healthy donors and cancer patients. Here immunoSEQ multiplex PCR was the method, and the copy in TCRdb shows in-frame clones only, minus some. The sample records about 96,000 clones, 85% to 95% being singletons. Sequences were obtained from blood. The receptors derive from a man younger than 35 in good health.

CDR3 protein: CASSPVTRTDTQYF. Here the CDR3 DNA reads TGTGCCAGCAGCCCCGTCACCCGCACAGATACGCAGTATTTT. The rearrangement uses TRBV7-9 and TRBJ2-3; no reliable D call. V was clipped by 5 bases and J by 1 base, with 10 bases between them. Germline CDR1 is SEHNR and CDR2 is FQNEAQ (reference sequence). This CDR3 comprises 14 residues.

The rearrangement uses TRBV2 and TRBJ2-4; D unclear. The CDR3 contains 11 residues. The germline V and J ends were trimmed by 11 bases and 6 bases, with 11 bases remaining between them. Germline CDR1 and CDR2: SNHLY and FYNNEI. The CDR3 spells CACRGVNIQYF. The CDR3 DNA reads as TGTGCCTGCCGTGGGGTAAACATTCAGTACTTC.

The CDR3 nucleotides read TGTGCCAGCAGTTGGGCAGGGACTAGCACTAATGAGCAGTTCTTC. Protein sequence: CASSWAGTSTNEQFF. The V gene is TRBV7-8, the J gene TRBJ2-1; TRBD2 agrees at 9 bases. CDR1 is SGHVS and CDR2 is FQNEAQ in the germline V gene. This CDR3 region has 15 residues. Unmatched junction bases numbered 10, after V lost 6 bases and J lost 7 bases.

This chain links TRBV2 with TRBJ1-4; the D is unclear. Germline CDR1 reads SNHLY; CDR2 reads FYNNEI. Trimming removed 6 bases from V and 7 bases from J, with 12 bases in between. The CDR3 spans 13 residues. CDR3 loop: CASSPQKGEKLFF. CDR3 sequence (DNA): TGTGCCAGCAGCCCCCAAAAGGGTGAAAAACTGTTTTTT.

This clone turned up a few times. CDR3 amino acids: CASSLVGGRELFF. The CDR3 coding sequence is TGTGCCAGCAGCTTGGTGGGGGGAAGGGAGCTGTTTTTT. The chain couples TRBV5-4 to TRBJ2-2, with D possibly being TRBD2 (6 bases). Germline-derived CDR1 and CDR2 are SGHNT and YYREEE (reference sequence). Trimming left V 0 bases short and J 9 bases short, with 9 bases between. The CDR3 runs 13 residues.

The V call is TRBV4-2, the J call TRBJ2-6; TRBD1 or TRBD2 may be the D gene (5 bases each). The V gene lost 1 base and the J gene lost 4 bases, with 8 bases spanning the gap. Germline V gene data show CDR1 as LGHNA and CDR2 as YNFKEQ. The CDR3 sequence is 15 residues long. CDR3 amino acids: CASSQGGTGANVLTF. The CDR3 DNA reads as TGTGCCAGCAGCCAAGGAGGGACCGGGGCCAACGTCCTGACTTTC.

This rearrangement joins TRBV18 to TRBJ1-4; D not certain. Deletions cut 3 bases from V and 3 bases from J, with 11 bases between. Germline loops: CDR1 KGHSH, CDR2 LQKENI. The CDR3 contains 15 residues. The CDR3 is CASSPLGSANEKLFF. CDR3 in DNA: TGTGCCAGCTCACCTCTAGGGAGTGCTAATGAAAAACTGTTTTTT.

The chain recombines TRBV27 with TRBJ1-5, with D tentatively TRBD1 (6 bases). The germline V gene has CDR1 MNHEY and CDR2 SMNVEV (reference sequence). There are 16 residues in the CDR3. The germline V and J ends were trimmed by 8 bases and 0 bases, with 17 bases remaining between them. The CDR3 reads CASGSTGPYSNQPQHF. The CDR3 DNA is TGTGCCAGCGGATCGACAGGACCTTATAGCAATCAGCCCCAGCATTTT.

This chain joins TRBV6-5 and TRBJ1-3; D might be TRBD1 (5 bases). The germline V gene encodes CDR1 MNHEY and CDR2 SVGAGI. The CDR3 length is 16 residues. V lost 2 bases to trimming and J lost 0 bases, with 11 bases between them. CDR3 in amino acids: CASSYGTDNSGNTIYF. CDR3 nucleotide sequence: TGTGCCAGCAGTTACGGGACCGACAACTCTGGAAACACCATATATTTT.

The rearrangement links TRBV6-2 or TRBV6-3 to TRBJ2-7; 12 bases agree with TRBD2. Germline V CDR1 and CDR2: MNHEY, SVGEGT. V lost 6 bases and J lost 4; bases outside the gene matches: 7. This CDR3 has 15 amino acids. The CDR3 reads CASSRTSGATYEQYF. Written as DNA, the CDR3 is TGTGCCAGCAGCAGGACTAGCGGGGCTACATACGAGCAGTACTTC.

The CDR3 reads CASRRDRVQGGYTF. The CDR3 DNA sequence: TGTGCCAGCAGGCGGGACAGGGTACAAGGTGGCTACACCTTC. The rearrangement joins TRBV6-5 to TRBJ1-2; 9 positions agree with TRBD1. The V segment lost 6 bases and the J segment 7 bases; nucleotides outside the gene matches: 9. The CDR3 consists of 14 residues. Germline V gene lookup returns CDR1 MNHEY and CDR2 SVGAGI.

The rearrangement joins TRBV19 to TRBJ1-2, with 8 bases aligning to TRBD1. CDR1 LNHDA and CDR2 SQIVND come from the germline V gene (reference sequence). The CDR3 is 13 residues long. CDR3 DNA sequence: TGTGGGAGTAACGGGGACAGGAACTATGGCTACACCTTC. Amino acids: CGSNGDRNYGYTF.

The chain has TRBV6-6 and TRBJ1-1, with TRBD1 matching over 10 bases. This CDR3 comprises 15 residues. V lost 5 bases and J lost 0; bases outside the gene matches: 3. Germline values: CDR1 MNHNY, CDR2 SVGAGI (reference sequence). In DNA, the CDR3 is TGTGCCAGCAGTGACAGGGGGCGATTGAACACTGAAGCTTTCTTT. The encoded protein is CASSDRGRLNTEAFF.

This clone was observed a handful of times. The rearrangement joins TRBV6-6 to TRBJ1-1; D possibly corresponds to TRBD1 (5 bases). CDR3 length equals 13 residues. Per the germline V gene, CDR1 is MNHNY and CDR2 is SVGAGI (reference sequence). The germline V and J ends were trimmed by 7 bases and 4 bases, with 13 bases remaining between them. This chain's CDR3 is CASKAGEVTEAFF. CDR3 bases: TGTGCCAGCAAGGCGGGGGAGGTCACTGAAGCTTTCTTT.

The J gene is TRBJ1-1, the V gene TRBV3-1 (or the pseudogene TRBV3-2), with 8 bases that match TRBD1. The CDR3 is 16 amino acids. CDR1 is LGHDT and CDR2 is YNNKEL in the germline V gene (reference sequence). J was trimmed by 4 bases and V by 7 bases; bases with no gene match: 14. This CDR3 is CASMGAQNRGTTEAFF. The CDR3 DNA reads TGTGCCAGCATGGGTGCCCAGAACAGGGGGACCACTGAAGCTTTCTTT.

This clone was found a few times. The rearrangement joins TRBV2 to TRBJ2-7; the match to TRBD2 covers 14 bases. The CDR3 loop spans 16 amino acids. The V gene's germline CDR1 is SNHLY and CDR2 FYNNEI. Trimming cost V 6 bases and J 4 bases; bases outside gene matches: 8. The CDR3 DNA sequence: TGTGCCAGCAGGCGACTAGCGGGAGGGCCGGGTTACGAGCAGTACTTC. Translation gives CASRRLAGGPGYEQYF.

CDR3 residues: CASSLDGQMNTEAFF. The CDR3 region has the DNA TGTGCCAGCAGCTTAGACGGACAGATGAACACTGAAGCTTTCTTT. This chain connects TRBV11-2 to TRBJ1-1, with D possibly matching TRBD1 (6 bases). The CDR3 extends over 15 amino acids. Per the germline V gene, CDR1 is SGHAT and CDR2 is FQNNGV. V was cut by 0 bases and J by 0 bases, with 8 bases left in between.

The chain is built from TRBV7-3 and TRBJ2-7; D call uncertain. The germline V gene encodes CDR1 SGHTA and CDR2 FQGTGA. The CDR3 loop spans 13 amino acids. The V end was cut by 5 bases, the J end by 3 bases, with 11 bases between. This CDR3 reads CASSRLPGYEQYF. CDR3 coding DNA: TGTGCCAGCAGCCGTCTCCCGGGCTACGAGCAGTACTTC.

The CDR3 loop is CASSPQSIGRWSRTEAFF. The CDR3 DNA follows: TGTGCCAGCAGCCCCCAGAGCATAGGACGGTGGAGTAGGACTGAAGCTTTCTTT. This chain uses TRBV7-3 with TRBJ1-1; D uncertain. The germline V and J ends were trimmed by 5 bases and 5 bases, with 27 bases remaining between them. Germline V gives CDR1 SGHTA, CDR2 FQGTGA. The CDR3 is 18 amino acids.

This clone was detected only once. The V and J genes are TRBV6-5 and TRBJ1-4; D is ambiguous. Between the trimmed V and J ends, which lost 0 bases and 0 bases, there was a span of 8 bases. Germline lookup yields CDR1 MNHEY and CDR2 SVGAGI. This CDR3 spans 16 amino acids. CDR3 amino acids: CASSYSLPATNEKLFF. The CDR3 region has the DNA TGTGCCAGCAGTTACTCGTTGCCTGCAACTAATGAAAAACTGTTTTTT.

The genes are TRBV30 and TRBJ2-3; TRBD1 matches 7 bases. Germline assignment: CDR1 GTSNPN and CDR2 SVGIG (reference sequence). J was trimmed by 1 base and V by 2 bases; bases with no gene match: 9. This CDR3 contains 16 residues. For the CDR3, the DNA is TGTGCCTGGAGTTTAGCAGACAGGGTGCGCACAGATACGCAGTATTTT. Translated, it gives CAWSLADRVRTDTQYF. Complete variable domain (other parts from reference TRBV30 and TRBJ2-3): SQTIHQWPATLVQPVGSPLSLECTVEGTSNPNLYWYRQAAGRGLQLLFYSVGIGQISSEVPQNLSASRPQDRQFILSSKKLLLSDSGFYLCAWSLADRVRTDTQYFGPGTRLTVL.

The CDR3 reads CASMSNLAKNIQYF. CDR3 DNA: TGTGCCAGTATGAGTAACCTAGCCAAAAACATTCAGTACTTC. This chain uses TRBV19 with TRBJ2-4; no clear D gene. This CDR3 region has 14 residues. The V gene's germline CDR1 is LNHDA and CDR2 SQIVND (reference sequence). Trimming shortened V by 7 bases and J by 0 bases, and 10 bases separated the two germline ends.

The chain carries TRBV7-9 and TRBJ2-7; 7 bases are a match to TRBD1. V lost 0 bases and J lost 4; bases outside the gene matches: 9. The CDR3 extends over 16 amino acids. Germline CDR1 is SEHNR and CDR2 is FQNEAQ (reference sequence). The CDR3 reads CASSLASGTVDYEQYF. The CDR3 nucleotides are TGTGCCAGCAGCTTAGCTTCCGGGACAGTAGATTACGAGCAGTACTTC.

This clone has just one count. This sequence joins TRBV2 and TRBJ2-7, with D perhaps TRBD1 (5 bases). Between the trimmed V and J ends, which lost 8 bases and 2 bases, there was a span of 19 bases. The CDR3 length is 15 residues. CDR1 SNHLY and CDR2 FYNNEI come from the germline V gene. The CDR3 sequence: CASLEGRQHTYEQYF. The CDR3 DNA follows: TGTGCCAGCCTGGAAGGTAGACAGCACACCTACGAGCAGTACTTC.

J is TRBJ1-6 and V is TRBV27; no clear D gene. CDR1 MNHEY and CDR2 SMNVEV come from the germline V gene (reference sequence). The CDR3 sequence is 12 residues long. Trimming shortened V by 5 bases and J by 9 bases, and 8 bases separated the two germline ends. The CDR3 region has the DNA TGTGCCAGCAGTACCGTGGGTTCACCCCTCCACTTT. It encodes CASSTVGSPLHF.

The CDR3 is CASSPGTAKNTEAFF. The CDR3 DNA reads TGTGCCAGCTCACCCGGGACAGCGAAGAACACTGAAGCTTTCTTT. The gene calls are TRBV18 and TRBJ1-1; 7 bases fit TRBD1. Germline assignment: CDR1 KGHSH and CDR2 LQKENI. The CDR3 has 15 residues. V dropped 3 bases and J dropped 1; count of bases not matched to a gene: 5.